This passage covers 32 T cell receptor beta chains from one sample sequenced in a study of immune heterogeneity within non-small cell lung tumors. With around 600 ng used per sample, the template was genomic DNA from bulk tumor. During surgery, several far-apart biopsies were obtained from every primary tumor. Untreated, newly diagnosed non-small cell lung cancer patients underwent curative surgery. TCR beta CDR3 was amplified by multiplex PCR, first round roughly 10 cycles, 32 V and 13 J primers. Via MiXCR, TCRdb re-called the multiplex PCR reads, giving one row per CDR3 protein. Among over 25,000 distinct CDR3 sequences listed, 28% were seen once. The sequenced sample consisted of lung tumor tissue. Receptor source: a man in his forties or fifties with non-small cell lung cancer.

There are a few counts of this clonotype. The chain couples TRBV6-2 or TRBV6-3 to TRBJ1-4; 8 bases align to TRBD1. The V gene's germline CDR1 is MNHEY and CDR2 SVGEGT. V was pared by 10 bases and J by 8 bases, with 9 bases of the junction left unmatched. This CDR3 region has 13 residues. The CDR3 here is CATDRVGREKLFF. Written as DNA, the CDR3 is TGTGCCACGGACAGGGTAGGGCGGGAAAAACTGTTTTTT.

This clonotype was counted a few times. This clone may be a read error of a much larger clone one base away. The chain joins TRBV27 to TRBJ2-3, with TRBD2 matching 12 bases. The CDR3 covers 17 residues. With 6 bases clipped from V and 2 bases from J, the junction kept 9 bases outside the gene matches. The germline gives CDR1 MNHEY, CDR2 SMNVEV (reference sequence). This CDR3 is CASRSIRLAGDTDTQYF. Written as DNA, the CDR3 is TGTGCCAGCAGGTCCATCCGACTAGCGGGAGACACAGATACGCAGTATTTT.

This clonotype was detected many times. This chain connects TRBV13 to TRBJ2-3; unclear D gene. Trimming took 2 bases from V and 4 from J, leaving 7 bases between them. Germline assignment: CDR1 PRHDT and CDR2 FYEKMQ (reference sequence). There are 13 residues in the CDR3. CDR3 in amino acids: CASSLYVADTQYF. In nucleotides, the CDR3 is TGTGCCAGCAGCTTATACGTAGCAGATACGCAGTATTTT.

In the case of this clonotype: Compared with germline, one end of the junction differs, possibly owing to a read error. This chain connects TRBV11-2 to TRBJ1-3; D possibly corresponds to TRBD1 (5 bases). From germline, CDR1 is SGHAT and CDR2 FQNNGV. The CDR3 loop spans 16 amino acids. CDR3 nucleotides: TGTGCCAGCAGCTTGAGACAGCTTAACTCTGGAAACACCATATGTTTT. Translation: CASSLRQLNSGNTICF.

This clonotype was counted once. Its ends do not fully match the called genes, so a read error is possible. The genes are TRBV27 and TRBJ2-4; 10 bases map to TRBD1. The germline gives CDR1 MNHEY, CDR2 SMNVEV (reference sequence). The CDR3 is 14 residues long. The CDR3 DNA reads TGTGTCAGCCGACCCCGCGGGACAGGGGACATTCAGTACTTC. This codes for CVSRPRGTGDIQYF.

This clonotype rates as medium-sized. The chain carries TRBV11-2 and TRBJ1-2; tentatively, D is TRBD1 (5 bases). Trimming removed 4 bases at V and 8 bases at J, with 17 bases between. The CDR3 sequence is 14 residues long. In germline, CDR1 is SGHAT, CDR2 FQNNGV. Here the CDR3 reads CASSWDASGLGYTF. DNA for the CDR3: TGTGCCAGCAGCTGGGACGCTTCGGGATTGGGCTACACCTTC.

In regard to this clonotype: A much more abundant neighbour one base away suggests this may be a read error. V usage is TRBV27 and J usage is TRBJ1-6; D is possibly TRBD1 (5 bases). Germline V CDR1 and CDR2: MNHEY, SMNVEV (reference sequence). The CDR3 spans 18 residues. As DNA, the CDR3 is TGTGCCAGCAGTTTCCGCCGGGACTCGAGCTCCTATAATTCACACCTCCACTTT. This sequence encodes CASSFRRDSSSYNSHLHF.

This clonotype came up many times. The chain combines TRBV18 with TRBJ1-2, with TRBD1 as a possible D gene (6 bases). Per germline, CDR1 KGHSH and CDR2 LQKENI. This CDR3 comprises 16 residues. Trimming removed 3 bases from V and 6 bases from J, with 20 bases in between. In DNA, the CDR3 is TGTGCCAGCTCACCCGTCAATGGGGGCGATCAGAATGGCTACACCTTC. This codes for CASSPVNGGDQNGYTF.

At least ten counts were recorded for this clonotype. J is TRBJ2-3 and V is TRBV11-2, with 7 nucleotides matching TRBD2. Losses at the gene ends were 2 bases for V and 1 base for J; bases not matched to a gene: 6. From germline, CDR1 is SGHAT and CDR2 FQNNGV. The CDR3 extends over 16 amino acids. The CDR3 is CASSLLASGGTDTQYF. The CDR3 region has the DNA TGTGCCAGCAGCTTATTGGCTAGCGGAGGCACAGATACGCAGTATTTT.

The CDR3 DNA follows: TGTGCCAGCTCACCACCGGGCCACAGTGAGCCCTACAATGAGCAGTTCTTC. This gives the protein CASSPPGHSEPYNEQFF. The chain has TRBV18 and TRBJ2-1; D remains unclear. Trimming cost V 0 bases and J 2 bases, with 14 bases left between them. Germline V gene data show CDR1 as KGHSH and CDR2 as LQKENI. The CDR3 sequence is 17 residues long.

This clonotype appeared a few times. The chain combines TRBV5-1 with TRBJ2-2; D ambiguous. The CDR3 loop spans 15 amino acids. Trimming took off 1 base at V and 3 bases at J, with 10 bases between the two ends. CDR1 and CDR2 (germline): SGHRS, YFSETQ. This CDR3 reads CASSLYGPDTGELFF. The CDR3 bases are TGCGCCAGCAGCTTGTACGGGCCGGACACCGGGGAGCTGTTTTTT.

This clonotype was observed a few times. The chain combines TRBV15 with TRBJ2-5; 8 bases map to TRBD2. Germline trimming cut 3 bases from V and 4 bases from J; bases unmatched to any gene: 7. This CDR3 has 15 residues. Germline lookup yields CDR1 LNHNV and CDR2 YYDKDF (reference sequence). CDR3 amino acids: CATSRGRLAGETQYF. DNA of the CDR3: TGTGCCACCAGCAGGGGGCGGCTAGCGGGAGAGACCCAGTACTTC. The full variable domain, rest sourced from reference TRBV15 and TRBJ2-5, is DAMVIQNPRYQVTQFGKPVTLSCSQTLNHNVMYWYQQKSSQAPKLLFHYYDKDFNNEADTPDNFQSRRPNTSFCFLDIRSPGLGDTAMYLCATSRGRLAGETQYFGPGTRLLVL.

This rearrangement joins TRBV12-3 or TRBV12-4 to TRBJ2-1; 9 bases fit TRBD1. The CDR3 has 15 amino acids. Unmatched junction bases numbered 1, after V lost 2 bases and J lost 2 bases. In nucleotides, the CDR3 is TGTGCCAGCAGTTTAACAGGGGGCACCTACAATGAGCAGTTCTTC. Protein: CASSLTGGTYNEQFF.

This clonotype was found a few times. This chain links TRBV27 with TRBJ2-1; tentative D call: TRBD1 (6 bases). The CDR3 has 13 amino acids. Between the trimmed V and J ends, which lost 6 bases and 6 bases, there was a span of 12 bases. Germline V gene lookup returns CDR1 MNHEY and CDR2 SMNVEV (reference sequence). In DNA form, the CDR3 reads TGTGCCAGCAGCTCGACAGGATCCAATGAGCAGTTCTTC. Encoded protein: CASSSTGSNEQFF.

Note on this clonotype: The final CDR3 position lacks the conserved phenylalanine or tryptophan, pointing to a likely read error. The chain links TRBV20-1 to TRBJ1-1, with TRBD1 identical over 10 bases. V trimming: 6 bases; J trimming: 3 bases; junction bases outside the gene matches: 13. Germline loops: CDR1 DFQATT, CDR2 SNEGSKA (reference sequence). The CDR3 has 16 amino acids. The CDR3 region is CSAQDRGLGGDTEAFS. The CDR3 DNA reads as TGCAGTGCCCAAGACAGGGGGCTAGGCGGGGACACTGAAGCTTTCTCT.

The rearrangement uses TRBV9 and TRBJ1-1; D gene uncertain. V lost 2 bases to trimming and J lost 3 bases, with 8 bases between them. In germline, CDR1 is SGDLS, CDR2 YYNGEE. The CDR3 length is 13 residues. The CDR3 sequence: CASSVRMDTEAFF. The CDR3 DNA reads TGTGCCAGCAGCGTTCGGATGGACACTGAAGCTTTCTTT.

This clonotype was detected only a few times. This chain connects TRBV19 to TRBJ1-2; weak D call: TRBD1 (6 bases). Germline V lookup: CDR1 LNHDA, CDR2 SQIVND (reference sequence). The CDR3 has 15 residues. The germline V and J ends were trimmed by 4 bases and 4 bases, with 16 bases remaining between them. The CDR3 nucleotides read TGTGCCAGTAGTAGGGGTAACAGGGACGGCTATGGCTACACCTTC. Residues: CASSRGNRDGYGYTF. The full variable domain, with the rest looked up from reference TRBV19 and TRBJ1-2, is DGGITQSPKYLFRKEGQNVTLSCEQNLNHDAMYWYRQDPGQGLRLIYYSQIVNDFQKGDIAEGYSVSREKKESFPLTVTSAQKNPTAFYLCASSRGNRDGYGYTFGSGTRLTVV.

This clonotype was counted ten times or more. The J gene is TRBJ2-7, the V gene TRBV20-1; 9 bases agree with TRBD2. Germline CDR1 reads DFQATT; CDR2 reads SNEGSKA (reference sequence). V was pared by 3 bases and J by 4 bases, with 4 bases of the junction left unmatched. The CDR3 is 13 amino acids. The CDR3, as DNA: TGCAGTGCTAGGCGGGAGGGCCTATACGAGCAGTACTTC. It is translated as CSARREGLYEQYF.

This CDR3 is CASSPTGGLYEQYF. CDR3 in DNA: TGTGCCAGCAGCCCGACAGGGGGCCTTTACGAGCAGTACTTC. The rearrangement links TRBV27 to TRBJ2-7; 10 bases match TRBD1. J gave up 4 bases and V 6 bases, and 6 bases lay outside the gene matches. Germline assignment: CDR1 MNHEY and CDR2 SMNVEV (reference sequence). The CDR3 sequence is 14 residues long.

This clonotype was counted between two and nine times. The chain recombines TRBV20-1 with TRBJ2-3, with 8 bases fitting TRBD2. There are 15 residues in the CDR3. Germline CDR1 and CDR2: DFQATT and SNEGSKA (reference sequence). V dropped 4 bases and J dropped 4; count of bases not matched to a gene: 10. CDR3 sequence: CSAIKSSGSPDTQYF. The CDR3 DNA reads TGCAGTGCTATTAAATCCAGCGGGAGTCCAGATACGCAGTATTTT.

Notes on this clonotype: This may be a read error: a much more frequent sequence differs by one nucleotide. The V call is TRBV2, the J call TRBJ1-3; 7 bases match TRBD1. The CDR3 is made up of 14 amino acids. In germline, CDR1 is SNHLY, CDR2 FYNNEI. The CDR3 spells CASRTDRAGNIIYF. CDR3 nucleotides: TGTGCCAGCAGAACAGACAGGGCTGGAAACATCATATATTTT.

This chain connects TRBV3-1 to TRBJ2-7; possibly TRBD2 for D (7 bases). The germline CDR1 and CDR2 sequences are LGHDT and YNNKEL (reference sequence). CDR3 length: 16 residues. V lost 4 bases and J 7 bases, leaving 23 bases between the germline ends. In DNA form, the CDR3 reads TGTGCCAGCAGCCGAGGGGGGGTGCGCGCTGGAATAGAGCAGTACTTC. Translating it yields CASSRGGVRAGIEQYF.

This sequence joins TRBV5-6 and TRBJ1-1; D might be TRBD1 (6 bases). Per the germline V gene, CDR1 is SGHDT and CDR2 is YYEEEE. This CDR3 comprises 15 residues. The germline V and J ends were trimmed by 0 bases and 5 bases, with 14 bases remaining between them. CDR3 residues: CASSLVGGLRTEAFF. In DNA, the CDR3 is TGTGCCAGCAGCTTGGTTGGGGGGCTGCGTACTGAAGCTTTCTTT.

Points on this clonotype: This may be a read error, as it is one base from a much larger clone. The chain has TRBV2 and TRBJ1-2, with D uncertain. CDR1 is SNHLY and CDR2 is FYNNEI in the germline V gene. The length of the CDR3 is 11 residues. CDR3 bases: TGTGCCAGCAGCAGAAACTATGGCTGCACCTTC. As protein: CASSRNYGCTF. The full variable domain, rest sourced from reference TRBV2 and TRBJ1-2, is EPEVTQTPSHQVTQMGQEVILRCVPISNHLYFYWYRQILGQKVEFLVSFYNNEISEKSEIFDDQFSVERPDGSNFTLKIRSTKLEDSAMYFCASSRNYGCTFGSGTRLTVV.

This clonotype was recorded a few times. The rearrangement links TRBV3-1 to TRBJ1-6, with 7 nucleotides matching TRBD1. The germline gives CDR1 LGHDT, CDR2 YNNKEL (reference sequence). V shed 6 bases and J 10 bases; nucleotides not matched to a gene: 9. The CDR3 length is 14 residues. This CDR3 is CASRPDRVYSPLHF. CDR3 sequence (DNA): TGTGCCAGCAGACCTGACAGGGTCTACTCACCCCTCCACTTT.

The table lists this clonotype with many counts. The chain employs TRBV20-1 and TRBJ1-2, with TRBD1 identical over 8 bases. The V and J ends lost 0 bases and 2 bases, in that order; junction bases with no gene match: 8. The CDR3 spans 16 residues. The V gene's germline CDR1 is DFQATT and CDR2 SNEGSKA (reference sequence). The CDR3 region is CSARDPRQGKNYGYTF. The CDR3 DNA is TGCAGTGCTAGAGACCCTAGACAGGGGAAGAACTATGGCTACACCTTC.

This clonotype was detected ten times or more. The V call is TRBV27, the J call TRBJ2-3, with a possible D match to TRBD2 (6 bases). Trimming removed 5 bases from V and 4 bases from J, with 19 bases in between. This CDR3 has 16 residues. Germline CDR1 reads MNHEY; CDR2 reads SMNVEV (reference sequence). Written as DNA, the CDR3 is TGTGCCAGCAGTGCCAGTACTAGCTTAGGAGCAGATACGCAGTATTTT. It translates to CASSASTSLGADTQYF.

This clonotype came up a few times. This chain connects TRBV5-5 to TRBJ2-5; weak D call: TRBD1 (5 bases). The CDR3 runs 14 residues. With 5 bases removed from V and 1 base from J, the gap between germline ends came to 12 bases. Per germline, CDR1 SGHKS and CDR2 YYEKEE (reference sequence). CDR3 nucleotides: TGTGCCAGCAGGTCCGGACAAGCCCAAGAGACCCAGTACTTC. Translated, it gives CASRSGQAQETQYF.

This clonotype was counted many times. The chain is built from TRBV20-1 and TRBJ2-1, with 8 positions matching TRBD1. J lost 4 bases, V lost 5 bases, and 7 bases had no gene match. This CDR3 region has 14 residues. The germline V gene encodes CDR1 DFQATT and CDR2 SNEGSKA (reference sequence). The CDR3 loop is CSAWDRSFYNEQFF. CDR3 DNA: TGCAGTGCTTGGGACAGGTCCTTTTACAATGAGCAGTTCTTC.

This clonotype was counted many times. V usage is TRBV29-1 and J usage is TRBJ2-7, with TRBD2 as a possible D gene (5 bases). The CDR3 totals 14 residues. Germline loops: CDR1 SQVTM, CDR2 ANQGSEA. Trimming removed 3 bases from V and 5 bases from J, with 17 bases in between. CDR3 sequence reads: CSVDGGSTHHEQYF. CDR3 bases: TGCAGCGTTGACGGCGGGTCGACTCACCACGAGCAGTACTTC.

As to this clonotype: This sequence may be a read error, since a much larger clone differs from it by one base. V is TRBV2 and J is TRBJ1-1; D perhaps matches TRBD1 (5 bases). V was trimmed by 3 bases and J by 11 bases, leaving 13 bases between them. The V gene's germline CDR1 is SNHLY and CDR2 FYNNEI. The CDR3 has 12 residues. The CDR3 reads CASSDTRVAAFF. CDR3 nucleotide sequence: TGTGCCAGCAGTGATACCAGGGTCGCTGCTTTCTTT.

This clonotype was seen a handful of times. The chain uses TRBV20-1 and TRBJ2-3, with 7 bases lining up with TRBD2. With V trimmed by 6 bases and J by 4 bases, 13 bases remained unmatched. The CDR3 totals 15 residues. Looked up from germline, CDR1 is DFQATT and CDR2 is SNEGSKA (reference sequence). Here the CDR3 reads CSAEAGTISSDTQYF. CDR3 nucleotides: TGCAGTGCCGAGGCCGGGACTATCAGCTCAGATACGCAGTATTTT.